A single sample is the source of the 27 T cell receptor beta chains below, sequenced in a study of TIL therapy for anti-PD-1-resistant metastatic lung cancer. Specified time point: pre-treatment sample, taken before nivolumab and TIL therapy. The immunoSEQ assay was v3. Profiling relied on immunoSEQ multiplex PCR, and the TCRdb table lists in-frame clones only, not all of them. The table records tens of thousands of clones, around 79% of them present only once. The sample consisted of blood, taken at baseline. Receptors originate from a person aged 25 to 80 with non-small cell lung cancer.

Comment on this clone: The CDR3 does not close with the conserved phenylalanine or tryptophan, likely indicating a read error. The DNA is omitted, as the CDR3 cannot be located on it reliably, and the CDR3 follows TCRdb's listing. CDR3 sequence reads: CSASAGARVGV. The chain uses TRBV20-1 and TRBJ1-5. Germline-derived CDR1 and CDR2 are DFQATT and SNEGSKA (reference sequence). The CDR3 is 11 residues long, counting both termini.

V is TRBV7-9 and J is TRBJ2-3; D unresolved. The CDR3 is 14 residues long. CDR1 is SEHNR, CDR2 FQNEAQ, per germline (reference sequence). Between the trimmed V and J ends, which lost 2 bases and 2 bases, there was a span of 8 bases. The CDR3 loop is CASSLSPATDTQYF. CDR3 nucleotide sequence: TGTGCCAGCAGCTTATCCCCAGCCACAGATACGCAGTATTTT.

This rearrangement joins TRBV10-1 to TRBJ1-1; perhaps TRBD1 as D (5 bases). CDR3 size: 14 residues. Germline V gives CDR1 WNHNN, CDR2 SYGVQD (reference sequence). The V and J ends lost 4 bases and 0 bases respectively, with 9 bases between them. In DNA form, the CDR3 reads TGCGCCAGCAGTGGGGGCAGATTGAACACTGAAGCTTTCTTT. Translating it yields CASSGGRLNTEAFF.

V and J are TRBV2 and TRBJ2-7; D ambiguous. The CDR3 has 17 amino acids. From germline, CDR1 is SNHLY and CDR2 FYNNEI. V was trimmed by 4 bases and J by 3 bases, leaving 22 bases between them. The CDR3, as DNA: TGTGCCAGCAGTGTTCTTTCTTCGGACGGAACCAACTACGAGCAGTACTTC. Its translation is CASSVLSSDGTNYEQYF.

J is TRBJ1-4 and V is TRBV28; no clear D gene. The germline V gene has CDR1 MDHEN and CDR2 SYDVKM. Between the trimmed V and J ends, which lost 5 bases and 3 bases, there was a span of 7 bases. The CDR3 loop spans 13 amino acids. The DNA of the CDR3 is TGTGCCAGCAGTCCTCGGTCTAATGAAAAACTGTTTTTT. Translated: CASSPRSNEKLFF.

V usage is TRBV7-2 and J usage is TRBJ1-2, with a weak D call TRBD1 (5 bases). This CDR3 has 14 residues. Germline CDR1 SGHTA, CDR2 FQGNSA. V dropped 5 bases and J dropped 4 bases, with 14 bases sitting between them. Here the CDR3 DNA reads TGTGCCAGCAGCAGACAGCCAACGCGCTATGGCTACACCTTC. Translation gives CASSRQPTRYGYTF.

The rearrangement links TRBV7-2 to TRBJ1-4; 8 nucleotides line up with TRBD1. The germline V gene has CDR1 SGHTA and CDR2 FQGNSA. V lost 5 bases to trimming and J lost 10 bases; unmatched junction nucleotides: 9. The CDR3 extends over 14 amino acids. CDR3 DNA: TGTGCCAGCAGCGCCGGGACAGGAGCCTTAAAACTGTTTTTT. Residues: CASSAGTGALKLFF.

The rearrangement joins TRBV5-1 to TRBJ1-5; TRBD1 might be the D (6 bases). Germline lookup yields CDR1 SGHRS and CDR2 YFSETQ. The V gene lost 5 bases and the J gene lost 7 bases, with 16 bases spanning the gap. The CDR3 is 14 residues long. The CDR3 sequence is CASSKGGAGQPQHF. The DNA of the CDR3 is TGCGCCAGCAGTAAGGGGGGCGCGGGGCAGCCCCAGCATTTT.

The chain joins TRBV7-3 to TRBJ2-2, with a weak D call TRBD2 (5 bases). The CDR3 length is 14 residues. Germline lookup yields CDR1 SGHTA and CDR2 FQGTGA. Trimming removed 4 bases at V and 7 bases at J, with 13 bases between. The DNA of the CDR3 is TGTGCCAGCAGCTACACTAGTGGGGTCGGGGAGCTGTTTTTT. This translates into CASSYTSGVGELFF.

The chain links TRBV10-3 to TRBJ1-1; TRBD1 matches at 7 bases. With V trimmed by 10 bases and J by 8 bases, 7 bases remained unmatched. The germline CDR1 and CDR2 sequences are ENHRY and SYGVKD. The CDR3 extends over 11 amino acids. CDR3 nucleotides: TGTGCCACCACAGGGGCGGGCGAAGCTTTCTTT. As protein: CATTGAGEAFF.

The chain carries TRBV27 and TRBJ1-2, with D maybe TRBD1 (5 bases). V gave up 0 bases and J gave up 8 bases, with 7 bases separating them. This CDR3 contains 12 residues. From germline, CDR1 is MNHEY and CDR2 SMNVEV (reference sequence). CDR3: CASSLSGDGYTF. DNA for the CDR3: TGTGCCAGCAGTTTATCGGGGGACGGCTACACCTTC.

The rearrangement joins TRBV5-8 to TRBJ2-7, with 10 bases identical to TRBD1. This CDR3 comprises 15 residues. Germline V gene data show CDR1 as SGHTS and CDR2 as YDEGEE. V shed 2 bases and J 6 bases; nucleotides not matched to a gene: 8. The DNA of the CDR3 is TGTGCCAGCAGCTTATCCGGGACAGGGGCGGCCGAGCAGTACTTC. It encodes CASSLSGTGAAEQYF.

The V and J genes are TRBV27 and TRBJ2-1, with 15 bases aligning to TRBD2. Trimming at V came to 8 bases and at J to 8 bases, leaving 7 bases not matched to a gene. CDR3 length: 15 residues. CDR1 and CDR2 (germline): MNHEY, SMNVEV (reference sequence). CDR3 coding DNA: TGTGCCAGCGCAAGGACTAGCGGGAGGGGCGATGAGCAGTTCTTC. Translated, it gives CASARTSGRGDEQFF.

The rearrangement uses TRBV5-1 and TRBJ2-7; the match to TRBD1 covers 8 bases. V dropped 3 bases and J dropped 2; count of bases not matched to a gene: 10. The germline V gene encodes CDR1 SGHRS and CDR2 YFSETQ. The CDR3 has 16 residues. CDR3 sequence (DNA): TGCGCCAGCAGCTATCCAGACAGGGGTCGTCCCTACGAGCAGTACTTC. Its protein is CASSYPDRGRPYEQYF.

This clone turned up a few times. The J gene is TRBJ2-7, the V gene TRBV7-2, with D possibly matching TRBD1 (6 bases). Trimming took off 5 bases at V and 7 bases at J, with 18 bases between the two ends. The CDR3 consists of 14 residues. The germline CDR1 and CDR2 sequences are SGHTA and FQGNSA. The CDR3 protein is CASSQGQTVGEQYF. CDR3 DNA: TGTGCCAGCAGCCAGGGACAAACCGTGGGGGAGCAGTACTTC.

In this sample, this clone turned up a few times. The CDR3 reads CASSRSGTEYQPQHF. The CDR3, as DNA: TGTGCCAGCAGTCGATCCGGGACCGAGTATCAGCCCCAGCATTTT. The chain couples TRBV6-1 to TRBJ1-5; tentative D call: TRBD1 (5 bases). The CDR3 contains 15 residues. Trimming shortened V by 5 bases and J by 5 bases, and 16 bases separated the two germline ends. CDR1 is MNHNS, CDR2 SASEGT, per germline.

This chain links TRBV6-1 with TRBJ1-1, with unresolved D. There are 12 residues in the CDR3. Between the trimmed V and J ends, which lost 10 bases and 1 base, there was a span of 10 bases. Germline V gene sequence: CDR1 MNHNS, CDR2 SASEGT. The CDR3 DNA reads TGTGCCACCAGAGTAAGGAACACTGAAGCTTTCTTT. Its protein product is CATRVRNTEAFF.

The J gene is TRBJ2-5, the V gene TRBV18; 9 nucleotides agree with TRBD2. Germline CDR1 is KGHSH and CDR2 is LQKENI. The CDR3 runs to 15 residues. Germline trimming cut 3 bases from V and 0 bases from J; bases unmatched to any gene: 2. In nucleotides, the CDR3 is TGTGCCAGCTCACCGCGACTAGCGGACCAAGAGACCCAGTACTTC. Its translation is CASSPRLADQETQYF.

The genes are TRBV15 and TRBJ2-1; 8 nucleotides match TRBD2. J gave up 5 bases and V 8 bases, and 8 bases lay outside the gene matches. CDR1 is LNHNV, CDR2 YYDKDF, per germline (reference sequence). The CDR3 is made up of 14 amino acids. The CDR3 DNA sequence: TGTGCCACCCAGGGGAGCGGGAGTCACAATGAGCAGTTCTTC. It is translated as CATQGSGSHNEQFF.

DNA of the CDR3: TGTGCCAGCAGCTTGCTCTTCCGCCGAGGGGGAGGGAGTTACACAGATACGCAGTATTTT. This encodes CASSLLFRRGGGSYTDTQYF. This chain joins TRBV5-8 and TRBJ2-3, with D possibly TRBD2 on 7 matching bases. This CDR3 spans 20 amino acids. Germline V gives CDR1 SGHTS, CDR2 YDEGEE. V was shortened by 1 base and J by 2 bases, with 26 bases between the two germline ends.

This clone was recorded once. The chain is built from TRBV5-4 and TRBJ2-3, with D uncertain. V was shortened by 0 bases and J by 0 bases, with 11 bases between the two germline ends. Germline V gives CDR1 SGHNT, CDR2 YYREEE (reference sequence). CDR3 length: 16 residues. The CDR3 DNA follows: TGTGCCAGCAGCTTGGAGGGTAGCCGTAGCACAGATACGCAGTATTTT. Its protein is CASSLEGSRSTDTQYF.

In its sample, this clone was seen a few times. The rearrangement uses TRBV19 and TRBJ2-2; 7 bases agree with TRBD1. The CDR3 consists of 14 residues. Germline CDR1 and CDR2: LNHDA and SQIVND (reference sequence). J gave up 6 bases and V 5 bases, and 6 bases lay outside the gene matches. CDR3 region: CASSLHRGAGELFF. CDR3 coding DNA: TGTGCCAGTAGTCTCCACAGGGGAGCCGGGGAGCTGTTTTTT.

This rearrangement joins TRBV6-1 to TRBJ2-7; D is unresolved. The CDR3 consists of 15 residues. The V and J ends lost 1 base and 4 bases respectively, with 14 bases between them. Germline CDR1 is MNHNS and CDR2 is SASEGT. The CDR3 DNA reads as TGTGCCAGCAGTGAAGTGTATGGGAAAACTTACGAGCAGTACTTC. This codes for CASSEVYGKTYEQYF.

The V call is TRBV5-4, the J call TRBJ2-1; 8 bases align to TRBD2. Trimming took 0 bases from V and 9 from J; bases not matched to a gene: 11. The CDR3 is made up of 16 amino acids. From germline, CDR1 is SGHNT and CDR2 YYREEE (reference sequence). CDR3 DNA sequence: TGTGCCAGCAGCTTGGTTGGGGGGACTAGGTGGCGTGAGCAGTTCTTC. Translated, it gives CASSLVGGTRWREQFF.

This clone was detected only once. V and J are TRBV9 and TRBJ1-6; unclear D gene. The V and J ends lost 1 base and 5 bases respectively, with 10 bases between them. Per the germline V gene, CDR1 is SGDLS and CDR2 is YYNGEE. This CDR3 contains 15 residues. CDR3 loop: CASSVRDTDNSPLHF. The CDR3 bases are TGTGCCAGCAGCGTAAGGGATACTGATAATTCACCCCTCCACTTT.

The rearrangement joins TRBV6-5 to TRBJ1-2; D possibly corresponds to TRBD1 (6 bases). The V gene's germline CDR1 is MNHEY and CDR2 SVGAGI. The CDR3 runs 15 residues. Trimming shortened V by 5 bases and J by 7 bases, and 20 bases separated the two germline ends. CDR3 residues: CASSPRRGEYGGYTF. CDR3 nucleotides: TGTGCCAGCAGTCCCCGGAGGGGGGAATATGGTGGCTACACCTTC.

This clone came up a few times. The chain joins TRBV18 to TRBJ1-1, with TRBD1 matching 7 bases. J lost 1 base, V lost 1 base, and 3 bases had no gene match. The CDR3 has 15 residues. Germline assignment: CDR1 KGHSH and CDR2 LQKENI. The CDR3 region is CASSPLQGRNTEAFF. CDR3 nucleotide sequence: TGTGCCAGCTCACCACTACAGGGGAGGAACACTGAAGCTTTCTTT. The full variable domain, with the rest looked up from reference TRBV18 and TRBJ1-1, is NAGVMQNPRHLVRRRGQEARLRCSPMKGHSHVYWYRQLPEEGLKFMVYLQKENIIDESGMPKERFSAEFPKEGPSILRIQQVVRGDSAAYFCASSPLQGRNTEAFFGQGTRLTVV.